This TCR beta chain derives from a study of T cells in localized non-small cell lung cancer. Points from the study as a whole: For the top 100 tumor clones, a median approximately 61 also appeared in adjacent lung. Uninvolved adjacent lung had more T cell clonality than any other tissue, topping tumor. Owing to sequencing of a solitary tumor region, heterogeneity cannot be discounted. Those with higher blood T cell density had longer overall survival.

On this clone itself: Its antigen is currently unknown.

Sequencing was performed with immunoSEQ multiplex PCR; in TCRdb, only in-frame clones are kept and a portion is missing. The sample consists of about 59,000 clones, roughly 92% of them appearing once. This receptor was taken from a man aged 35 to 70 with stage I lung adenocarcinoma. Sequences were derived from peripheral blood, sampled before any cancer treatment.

CDR3 amino acids: CASSLSGRASGEQYF. CDR3 coding DNA: TGTGCCAGCAGCCTAAGCGGGAGGGCATCCGGCGAGCAGTACTTC. The gene calls are TRBV6-1 and TRBJ2-7, with TRBD2 matching 10 bases. With 6 bases clipped from V and 6 bases from J, the junction kept 11 bases outside the gene matches. The germline V gene encodes CDR1 MNHNS and CDR2 SASEGT. CDR3 length equals 15 residues.